In its sample, the clone carrying this T cell receptor (beta chain) was seen a few times. A much larger clonotype is one base distant, so this may be a read error. The entry originates in a study of blood T cells in healthy people across ages. A sample-barcoded 5' primer and a J-beta primer mix were used in a second PCR of about 7 to 12 cycles. The study obtained at least 3 million CDR3-containing paired-end reads from every sample. TCRdb re-analysed the 5' RACE reads in MiXCR, keeping a single row per CDR3 protein. The sample includes around 900,000 distinct CDR3 sequences, under 30% of them seen just once. Trimming cost V 7 bases and J 11 bases, with 26 bases left between them. The CDR3 sequence is 15 residues long. Germline V gene sequence: CDR1 MNHEY, CDR2 SMNVEV (reference sequence).

The clonotype was recovered from a woman older than 75 in good health. Material: blood. The chain employs TRBV27 and TRBJ2-5; tentative D call: TRBD2 (7 bases). The CDR3 DNA reads TGTGCCAGCACAACCTTTCGGGGGGCATACAATGAGCAGTACTTC. It yields the protein CASTTFRGAYNEQYF.